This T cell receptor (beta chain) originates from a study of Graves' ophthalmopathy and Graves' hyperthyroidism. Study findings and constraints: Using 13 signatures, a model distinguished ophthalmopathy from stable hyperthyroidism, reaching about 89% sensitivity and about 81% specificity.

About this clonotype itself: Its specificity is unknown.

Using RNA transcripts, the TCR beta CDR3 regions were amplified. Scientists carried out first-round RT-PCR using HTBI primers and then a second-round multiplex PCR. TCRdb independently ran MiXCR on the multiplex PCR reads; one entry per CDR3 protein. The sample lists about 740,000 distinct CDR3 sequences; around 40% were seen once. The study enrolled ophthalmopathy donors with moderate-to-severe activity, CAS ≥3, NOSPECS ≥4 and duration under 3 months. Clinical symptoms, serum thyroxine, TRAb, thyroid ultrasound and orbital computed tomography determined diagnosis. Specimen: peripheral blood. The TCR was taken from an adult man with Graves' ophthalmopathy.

CDR3 in DNA: TGTGCCACCAGCTACGGACAGGGGTCGAACACCGGGGAGCTGTTTTTT. As protein: CATSYGQGSNTGELFF. V and J are TRBV24-1 and TRBJ2-2; 9 bases agree with TRBD1. The CDR3 length is 16 residues. V gave up 7 bases and J gave up 0 bases; unmatched junction bases: 5. Germline CDR1 KGHDR, CDR2 SFDVKD.